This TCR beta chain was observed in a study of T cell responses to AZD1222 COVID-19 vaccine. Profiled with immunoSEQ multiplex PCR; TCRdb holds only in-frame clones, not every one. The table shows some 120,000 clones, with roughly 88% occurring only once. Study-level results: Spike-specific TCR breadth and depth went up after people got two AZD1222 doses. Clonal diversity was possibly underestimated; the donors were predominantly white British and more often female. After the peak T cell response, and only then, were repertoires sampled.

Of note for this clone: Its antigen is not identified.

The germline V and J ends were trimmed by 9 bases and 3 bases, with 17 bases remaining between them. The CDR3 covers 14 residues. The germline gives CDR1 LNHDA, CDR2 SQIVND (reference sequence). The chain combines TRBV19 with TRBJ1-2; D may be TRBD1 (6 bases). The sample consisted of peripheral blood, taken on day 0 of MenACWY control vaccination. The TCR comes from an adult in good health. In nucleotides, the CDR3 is TGTGCCAGCAAAACTGACAGGCGGGACTATGGCTACACCTTC. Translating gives CASKTDRRDYGYTF.